This TCR beta chain was recovered during a study of response to subunit inactivated influenza vaccine. Study-wide results and limits: T cells newly recruited by each seasonal influenza vaccination are few, the authors suggested.

TCRdb reprocessed the RT-PCR reads via MiXCR and lists one record per CDR3 protein. The top ten hold roughly 10% of the sample, which has about 310,000 distinct CDR3 sequences, about a fifth seen once. Worth noting for this clonotype: Its antigen is undetermined.

The TCR originated in a man in his fifties or sixties who received an inactivated influenza vaccine. The starting material was PBMCs from blood, obtained approximately 20 months after vaccination.

DNA of the CDR3: TGTGCCAGCAGTTACTCAACGAATCAGCCCCAGCATTTT. It codes for CASSYSTNQPQHF. The chain carries TRBV6-5 and TRBJ1-5; D gene unclear. Trimming removed 0 bases from V and 4 bases from J, with 4 bases in between. Germline V gene lookup returns CDR1 MNHEY and CDR2 SVGAGI. The CDR3 covers 13 residues.